Below, 14 T cell receptor beta chains from the same sample are listed, as sequenced in a study of beta chain features in type 1 diabetes (dated by TCRdb to 2017 to 2018). What the authors observed across the whole study: A moderate but significant shortening of TCRB CDR3 length was observed in type 1 diabetes patients in all four CD4+ subsets.

Library method: the immunoSEQ multiplex PCR assay. The entire isolated RNA was reverse transcribed using the High Capacity cDNA Reverse Transcription Kit, and thus expressed TCRB transcripts were sequenced. Not all clones reach the TCRdb copy of this immuneACCESS table, which keeps in-frame sequences only. Checked studies attribute under half of the gap to unresolved V genes and leave the rest unexplained. The table for this sample lists more than 300,000 clones; roughly 12% of them were counted only once. The ten largest clonotypes hold over 0.008% of the sample. The antigens for these receptors are not known. Sequencing was carried out using naive CD4+ T cells from blood. This specimen's cell subset or site label, per the study, means: true naive CD4+ T cells. The receptor source for this set is a woman under 30 with type 1 diabetes.

The rearrangement joins TRBV4-3 to TRBJ2-7; 9 nucleotides agree with TRBD1. Germline V gene lookup returns CDR1 LGHNA and CDR2 YSLEER. The CDR3 totals 15 residues. V was pared by 4 bases and J by 6 bases, with 10 bases of the junction left unmatched. CDR3 sequence reads: CASSRRGQGSGEQYF. The CDR3 region has the DNA TGCGCCAGCAGCCGCCGGGGACAGGGTTCTGGCGAGCAGTACTTC.

The gene calls are TRBV7-3 and TRBJ2-3; 9 bases fit TRBD1. This CDR3 spans 15 amino acids. Trimming at V came to 3 bases and at J to 4 bases, leaving 5 bases not matched to a gene. Per the germline V gene, CDR1 is SGHTA and CDR2 is FQGTGA. CDR3 coding DNA: TGTGCCAGCAGCTTGGGGACAGGGCGAGCAGATACGCAGTATTTT. Translated, it gives CASSLGTGRADTQYF.

In its sample, this clone was seen a few times. CDR3 region: CASRETFLAGVGETQYF. CDR3 nucleotides: TGTGCCAGCAGAGAGACATTCCTAGCGGGGGTCGGAGAGACCCAGTACTTC. J is TRBJ2-5 and V is TRBV7-8, with 10 positions matching TRBD2. The V gene end was trimmed by 6 bases and the J gene end by 4 bases; junction bases not matched to a gene: 14. This CDR3 region has 17 residues. Per germline, CDR1 SGHVS and CDR2 FQNEAQ.

The V gene is TRBV9, the J gene TRBJ2-1; TRBD2 matches at 8 bases. This CDR3 is 15 amino acids long. V was clipped by 0 bases and J by 3 bases; unmatched bases: 2. Germline V gene sequence: CDR1 SGDLS, CDR2 YYNGEE. The CDR3 protein is CASSVVGGDYNEQFF. The CDR3 bases are TGTGCCAGCAGCGTAGTCGGGGGGGACTACAATGAGCAGTTCTTC.

The chain carries TRBV7-9 and TRBJ2-2; no firm D call. This CDR3 is 13 amino acids long. Deletions cut 0 bases from V and 7 bases from J, with 6 bases between. The germline V gene has CDR1 SEHNR and CDR2 FQNEAQ (reference sequence). This CDR3 reads CASSLASGGELFF. CDR3 sequence (DNA): TGTGCCAGCAGCTTAGCGTCCGGCGGGGAGCTGTTTTTT. Supplemented by reference TRBV7-9 and TRBJ2-2, the full variable domain reads DTGVSQNPRHKITKRGQNVTFRCDPISEHNRLYWYRQTLGQGPEFLTYFQNEAQLEKSRLLSDRFSAERPKGSFSTLEIQRTEQGDSAMYLCASSLASGGELFFGEGSRLTVL.

The rearrangement uses TRBV5-1 and TRBJ2-7; D is ambiguous. V lost 3 bases to trimming and J lost 7 bases, with 8 bases between them. The CDR3 covers 11 residues. The germline V gene encodes CDR1 SGHRS and CDR2 YFSETQ. CDR3 loop: CASSSAREQYF. The CDR3 nucleotides read TGCGCCAGCAGCTCGGCGCGGGAGCAGTACTTC.

Only a few counts were recorded for this clone. The V and J genes are TRBV4-3 and TRBJ2-7; perhaps TRBD2 as D (5 bases). CDR3 size: 13 residues. V gave up 3 bases and J gave up 6 bases, with 12 bases separating them. CDR1 and CDR2 (germline): LGHNA, YSLEER. The CDR3 DNA sequence: TGCGCCAGCAGCCAGATACGGGGTGGCGAGCAGTACTTC. Translation: CASSQIRGGEQYF.

The V call is TRBV14, the J call TRBJ2-1; TRBD2 matches 7 bases. Germline V gene data show CDR1 as SGHDN and CDR2 as FVKESK. The length of the CDR3 is 15 residues. Trimming at V came to 4 bases and at J to 9 bases, leaving 12 bases not matched to a gene. The CDR3 region is CASSLTAGVLAEQFF. The CDR3 DNA follows: TGTGCCAGCAGCCTCACCGCGGGAGTTTTAGCTGAGCAGTTCTTC.

This clone has a handful of counts. J is TRBJ2-1 and V is TRBV6-6; 13 nucleotides line up with TRBD2. The CDR3 is 15 amino acids. Germline trimming cut 5 bases from V and 10 bases from J; bases unmatched to any gene: 8. Per germline, CDR1 MNHNY and CDR2 SVGAGI (reference sequence). CDR3 region: CASSTGLAGVREQFF. As DNA, the CDR3 is TGTGCCAGCAGTACTGGACTAGCGGGAGTCCGGGAGCAGTTCTTC.

This clone was counted between two and nine times. This rearrangement joins TRBV5-1 to TRBJ1-6; 8 bases agree with TRBD1. In germline, CDR1 is SGHRS, CDR2 YFSETQ. The length of the CDR3 is 15 residues. The V gene end was trimmed by 4 bases and the J gene end by 7 bases; junction bases not matched to a gene: 7. CDR3 loop: CASSRDGQGNSPLHF. CDR3 in DNA: TGCGCCAGCAGCCGCGATGGACAGGGCAATTCACCCCTCCACTTT.

The V call is TRBV29-1, the J call TRBJ1-1; D not resolved. Trimming took 2 bases from V and 5 from J, leaving 12 bases between them. CDR1 and CDR2 (germline): SQVTM, ANQGSEA. This CDR3 has 13 residues. The CDR3 is CSVEFQAGTEAFF. The CDR3 DNA is TGCAGCGTTGAATTCCAGGCGGGGACTGAAGCTTTCTTT.

This clone was observed a few times. The rearrangement links TRBV6-5 to TRBJ1-5; D call uncertain. V gave up 5 bases and J gave up 1 base, with 12 bases separating them. Per the germline V gene, CDR1 is MNHEY and CDR2 is SVGAGI. The CDR3 runs 15 residues. The DNA for the CDR3 is TGTGCCAGCAGTCTATCGGGTCTGAGCAATCAGCCCCAGCATTTT. Translated, it gives CASSLSGLSNQPQHF.

This chain connects TRBV6-5 to TRBJ2-7; tentative D call: TRBD1 (6 bases). CDR1 is MNHEY, CDR2 SVGAGI, per germline. The CDR3 covers 14 residues. V was shortened by 0 bases and J by 3 bases, with 9 bases between the two germline ends. In nucleotides, the CDR3 is TGTGCCAGCAGTTACTCACAGGGTGGCTACGAGCAGTACTTC. This codes for CASSYSQGGYEQYF.

CDR3 residues: CAWSRLAGGVGELFF. The CDR3 DNA reads as TGTGCCTGGAGTAGGTTAGCGGGAGGGGTCGGGGAGCTGTTTTTT. V and J are TRBV30 and TRBJ2-2; TRBD2 matches at 11 bases. Germline V gives CDR1 GTSNPN, CDR2 SVGIG (reference sequence). V lost 2 bases and J lost 7; bases outside the gene matches: 6. CDR3 length: 15 residues.